These 19 T cell receptor beta chains came from one sample sequenced in a study of blood T cells in healthy people across ages. A second PCR of roughly 7 to 11 cycles used a sample-barcoded 5' primer and a J-beta primer mix. Via MiXCR, TCRdb re-called the 5' RACE reads, giving one row per CDR3 protein. Among around 1,500,000 distinct CDR3 sequences, roughly 27% were seen once, and the ten largest hold more than 6%. The specimen was blood. These receptors all stem from a young woman in good health.

Many counts were recorded for this clonotype. The chain is built from TRBV28 and TRBJ1-2; perhaps TRBD1 as D (5 bases). This CDR3 region has 13 residues. Germline V gene data show CDR1 as MDHEN and CDR2 as SYDVKM. V lost 8 bases to trimming and J lost 2 bases, with 12 bases between them. The CDR3 here is CASLEGLNYGYTF. In DNA form, the CDR3 reads TGTGCCAGCCTTGAGGGACTCAACTATGGCTACACCTTC.

This clonotype was seen at least ten times. V gene TRBV9 combines with J gene TRBJ2-5; D ambiguous. Trimming shortened V by 6 bases and J by 2 bases, and 23 bases separated the two germline ends. The CDR3 extends over 17 amino acids. Germline V gene data show CDR1 as SGDLS and CDR2 as YYNGEE. CDR3 loop: CASMGLRPPVPQETQYF. The CDR3 bases are TGTGCCAGCATGGGATTAAGGCCCCCCGTCCCACAAGAGACCCAGTACTTC.

This clonotype has just a few counts. V and J are TRBV30 and TRBJ1-5; perhaps TRBD1 as D (5 bases). Trimming stripped 5 bases from V and 5 bases from J, with 13 bases between. Germline CDR1 is GTSNPN and CDR2 is SVGIG (reference sequence). The CDR3 runs 13 residues. The CDR3: CAWGDSIHQPQHF. CDR3 nucleotides: TGTGCCTGGGGGGACTCGATCCATCAGCCCCAGCATTTT.

This clonotype has only a few counts. This chain joins TRBV5-1 and TRBJ2-1; either TRBD1 or TRBD2 may fit D (6 bases each). The CDR3 runs 16 residues. V was shortened by 4 bases and J by 7 bases, with 21 bases between the two germline ends. CDR1 is SGHRS and CDR2 is YFSETQ in the germline V gene. CDR3 sequence reads: CASSIEGGPRGNEQFF. The CDR3 nucleotides read TGCGCCAGCAGCATAGAGGGGGGACCTAGGGGGAATGAGCAGTTCTTC.

As for this clonotype: This may come from a read error, since a much larger clone is one base off. The chain combines TRBV10-3 with TRBJ2-4, with 7 nucleotides matching TRBD1. The DNA end lines up better with TRBJ2-7; the J call may be wrong. The CDR3 contains 13 residues. Germline values: CDR1 ENHRY, CDR2 SYGVKD. This CDR3 is CAIGWTGGNEQYF. CDR3 DNA sequence: TGTGCCATCGGATGGACAGGTGGCAACGAGCAGTACTTC.

V is TRBV5-1 and J is TRBJ1-1, with D perhaps TRBD1 (6 bases). Trimming shortened V by 1 base and J by 2 bases, and 15 bases separated the two germline ends. CDR1 is SGHRS, CDR2 YFSETQ, per germline. The CDR3 is 16 residues long. The chain's CDR3 is CASSLRARGSNTEAFF. The DNA of the CDR3 is TGCGCCAGCAGCTTGCGGGCGAGGGGGTCAAACACTGAAGCTTTCTTT.

This clonotype showed up just a few times. The V call is TRBV9, the J call TRBJ2-1, with D possibly being TRBD2 (5 bases). The germline gives CDR1 SGDLS, CDR2 YYNGEE. CDR3 length: 14 amino acids. The V and J ends lost 0 bases and 7 bases respectively, with 11 bases between them. The CDR3 is CASSVVVGVNEQFF. The CDR3 DNA sequence: TGTGCCAGCAGCGTAGTTGTGGGAGTTAATGAGCAGTTCTTC.

This clonotype was counted only a few times. The genes are TRBV14 and TRBJ2-7, with D perhaps matching TRBD2 (6 bases). The germline gives CDR1 SGHDN, CDR2 FVKESK. The CDR3 contains 16 residues. V lost 1 base, J lost 7 bases, and 20 bases lay in between. CDR3 sequence: CASSQGGDSLGGEQYF. In DNA, the CDR3 is TGTGCCAGCAGCCAAGGGGGGGACTCCCTAGGAGGGGAGCAGTACTTC.

This clonotype turned up a few times. The rearrangement uses TRBV5-4 and TRBJ1-1; the match to TRBD1 covers 8 bases. Germline V gives CDR1 SGHNT, CDR2 YYREEE (reference sequence). This CDR3 is built from 14 residues. The ends lost 5 bases at V and 1 base at J; junction bases unmatched: 4. The CDR3 loop is CASREDRENTEAFF. The CDR3 DNA is TGTGCCAGCAGAGAGGACAGGGAGAACACTGAAGCTTTCTTT.

The V and J genes are TRBV25-1 and TRBJ2-2; 7 bases agree with TRBD1. The CDR3 sequence is 18 residues long. The germline V gene encodes CDR1 MGHDK and CDR2 SYGVNS. The ends lost 5 bases at V and 4 bases at J; junction bases unmatched: 16. CDR3 loop: CASSPNTGQFLRTGELFF. As DNA, the CDR3 is TGTGCCAGCAGTCCTAATACGGGACAGTTTTTACGCACCGGGGAGCTGTTTTTT.

This clonotype was observed a handful of times. The chain is built from TRBV6-2 or TRBV6-3 and TRBJ2-7, with 8 bases aligning to TRBD2. The CDR3 runs 13 residues. Germline V gives CDR1 MNHEY, CDR2 SVGEGT. With 7 bases clipped from V and 1 base from J, the junction kept 3 bases outside the gene matches. Written as DNA, the CDR3 is TGTGCCAGCATACGCGGGGGGTCCTACGAGCAGTACTTC. This encodes CASIRGGSYEQYF.

This clonotype was found once. One junction end does not reproduce the germline sequence, and a read error may be involved. The chain joins TRBV28 to TRBJ2-1, with 14 bases lining up with TRBD2. The CDR3 is made up of 22 amino acids. Per germline, CDR1 MDHEN and CDR2 SYDVKM. CDR3 amino acids: CASSLWDISGTSGSWSYNEQSF. In DNA form, the CDR3 reads TGTGCCAGCAGTTTATGGGACATTTCCGGGACTAGCGGGAGTTGGTCCTACAATGAGCAGTCCTTC.

A few counts support this clonotype. This chain links TRBV20-1 with TRBJ1-5; D gene ambiguous. CDR1 is DFQATT, CDR2 SNEGSKA, per germline (reference sequence). The ends were cut back, 3 bases at V and 5 bases at J, with 8 bases in the middle. The CDR3 length is 12 residues. The CDR3 loop is CSARGYDQPQHF. Written as DNA, the CDR3 is TGCAGTGCTAGGGGGTATGATCAGCCCCAGCATTTT.

This clonotype was observed at least ten times. The chain combines TRBV5-1 with TRBJ2-1, with TRBD1 matching 9 bases. With V trimmed by 4 bases and J by 5 bases, 10 bases remained unmatched. CDR1 and CDR2 from the germline V gene are SGHRS and YFSETQ. The length of the CDR3 is 16 residues. This CDR3 reads CASSSRPGQGDNEQFF. The CDR3, as DNA: TGCGCCAGCAGCAGCAGGCCGGGACAGGGCGACAATGAGCAGTTCTTC. Full variable domain (outside the CDR3, taken from reference TRBV5-1 and TRBJ2-1): KAGVTQTPRYLIKTRGQQVTLSCSPISGHRSVSWYQQTPGQGLQFLFEYFSETQRNKGNFPGRFSGRQFSNSRSEMNVSTLELGDSALYLCASSSRPGQGDNEQFFGPGTRLTVL.

Ten or more counts support this clonotype. The rearrangement joins TRBV10-3 to TRBJ2-3, with D unclear. Germline V gene lookup returns CDR1 ENHRY and CDR2 SYGVKD. There are 15 residues in the CDR3. Trimming removed 8 bases at V and 0 bases at J, with 15 bases between. The CDR3 loop is CAILNPGRSTDTQYF. The CDR3 DNA is TGTGCCATCCTGAACCCCGGGCGCAGCACAGATACGCAGTATTTT.

For this clonotype: A much more abundant neighbour one base away suggests this may be a read error. The chain links TRBV12-3 or TRBV12-4 to TRBJ1-5, with D possibly being TRBD1 (5 bases). Between the trimmed V and J ends, which lost 7 bases and 5 bases, there was a span of 9 bases. The length of the CDR3 is 12 residues. In DNA, the CDR3 is TGTGCCAGCAACGACAGCGATCAGCCCCAGCATTTT. It codes for CASNDSDQPQHF.

The rearrangement links TRBV20-1 to TRBJ2-3, with 9 nucleotides matching TRBD1. Germline loops: CDR1 DFQATT, CDR2 SNEGSKA (reference sequence). This CDR3 has 15 amino acids. Losses at the gene ends were 3 bases for V and 0 bases for J; bases not matched to a gene: 4. This CDR3 is CSARGTGSSTDTQYF. The CDR3 DNA reads TGCAGTGCTAGGGGGACAGGGAGTAGCACAGATACGCAGTATTTT.

This sequence joins TRBV20-1 and TRBJ2-1; D is perhaps TRBD2 (6 bases). Germline CDR1 DFQATT, CDR2 SNEGSKA (reference sequence). V lost 6 bases and J 6 bases, leaving 21 bases between the germline ends. CDR3 length: 15 residues. DNA of the CDR3: TGCAGTGCGGAACCTATAGCGGCCCCCTCCAATGAGCAGTTCTTC. It yields the protein CSAEPIAAPSNEQFF.

The sample holds a few counts of this clonotype. The junction shows a germline mismatch at one end, possibly a read error. V gene TRBV24-1 combines with J gene TRBJ2-1; 10 bases match TRBD1. Germline lookup yields CDR1 KGHDR and CDR2 SFDVKD. The CDR3 runs to 14 residues. The CDR3 loop is CAPPDRGSCNEQFF. The CDR3 bases are TGTGCCCCCCCGGACAGGGGGTCCTGCAATGAGCAGTTCTTC.